The clone carrying this TCR beta chain was seen more than once but under ten times. Data came from immunoSEQ multiplex PCR; TCRdb stores just in-frame clones and leaves some out. The data hold approximately 980,000 clones, with about 80% observed a single time. From germline, CDR1 is SEHNR and CDR2 FQNEAQ (reference sequence). This CDR3 has 15 residues. V lost 5 bases to trimming and J lost 3 bases, with 13 bases between them. Into CD45RA+ naive and CD45RA-negative memory subsets, the CD4+ cells were split. This sample is drawn from a study of shared clonotypes between healthy human individuals. This chain connects TRBV7-9 to TRBJ2-2; D is possibly TRBD1 (6 bases). The origin of this receptor is a man aged 18 to 35 in good health. The sample comprised memory CD4+ T cells sorted from blood. Subset of the sample: CD45RA-negative fraction. CDR3 residues: CASSDPGHYTGELFF. DNA for the CDR3: TGTGCCAGCAGCGACCCGGGACACTACACCGGGGAGCTGTTTTTT.